The clone carrying this T cell receptor (beta chain) was detected many times. Antigen specificity is unknown. The CDR3 loop spans 12 amino acids. V lost 7 bases, J lost 9 bases, and 13 bases lay in between. Germline V gene data show CDR1 as MNHNY and CDR2 as SVGAGI (reference sequence). The data derive from a study of CD8 T cells in ankylosing spondylitis. Libraries for TCR beta were made by quantitative 5'-RACE with molecular barcodes. TCRdb reprocessed the 5' RACE reads via MiXCR and lists one record per CDR3 protein. Of tens of thousands of distinct CDR3 sequences in the sample, roughly 10% were seen once. General study results and limits: Clones linked to the disease showed a CD8+ phenotype. They occurred at relatively low frequencies in peripheral blood. In ankylosing spondylitis blood, a motif of seven to nine highly homologous TCR beta variants appeared characteristic. Some of the motif variants had earlier been found in reactive arthritis patients' fluid and blood. Matched synovial fluid from ankylosing spondylitis patients was reported to be enriched for disease-linked clones.

The chain is built from TRBV6-6 and TRBJ2-1; tentatively, D is TRBD1 (5 bases). Sequencing was carried out using blood, either unsorted or a sorted T cell fraction (not recorded which). The source is a male donor with ankylosing spondylitis. DNA of the CDR3: TGTGCCAGCATCAGGGATTCGGGTGAGCAGTTCTTC. Its protein is CASIRDSGEQFF.